The 25 T cell receptor beta chains presented below share a single source sample, sequenced in a study of blood T cell repertoires in COVID-19. Profiling relied on immunoSEQ multiplex PCR, and the TCRdb table lists in-frame clones only, not all of them. The data contain over 55,000 clones, about nine tenths of them singletons. Sequencing input: peripheral blood. The receptors stem from a woman of 80 years or more with COVID-19, enrolled during active disease.

The rearrangement joins TRBV5-4 to TRBJ1-4; no definite D call. The germline V gene has CDR1 SGHNT and CDR2 YYREEE (reference sequence). The CDR3 totals 14 residues. Between the trimmed V and J ends, which lost 5 bases and 8 bases, there was a span of 16 bases. The CDR3 DNA follows: TGTGCCAGCAGTTTACCCGGAGGTGGAGAAAAACTGTTTTTT. This gives the protein CASSLPGGGEKLFF.

The V call is TRBV19, the J call TRBJ1-2; D remains unclear. The germline V gene encodes CDR1 LNHDA and CDR2 SQIVND (reference sequence). The CDR3 spans 13 residues. Trimming left V 7 bases short and J 4 bases short, with 13 bases between. The CDR3 sequence is CASNRSGFYGYTF. DNA for the CDR3: TGTGCCAGTAACCGGTCGGGGTTCTATGGCTACACCTTC.

The V gene is TRBV6-1, the J gene TRBJ2-1; weak D call: TRBD1 (5 bases). This CDR3 comprises 15 residues. Trimming removed 2 bases from V and 0 bases from J, with 8 bases in between. Germline V CDR1 and CDR2: MNHNS, SASEGT. CDR3 nucleotides: TGTGCCAGCAGTGAAACAGGTGGCTCCTACAATGAGCAGTTCTTC. Amino acid sequence: CASSETGGSYNEQFF.

The chain joins TRBV11-2 to TRBJ2-3; possibly TRBD1 for D (6 bases). The CDR3 is 12 amino acids. Germline CDR1 reads SGHAT; CDR2 reads FQNNGV. V was cut by 3 bases and J by 6 bases, with 7 bases left in between. The CDR3 DNA follows: TGTGCCAGCAGCTTTAGGGGGGATACGCAGTATTTT. As protein: CASSFRGDTQYF.

The chain employs TRBV3-1 (or the pseudogene TRBV3-2) and TRBJ2-2; TRBD1 is a possible D gene (5 bases). Trimming took off 3 bases at V and 1 base at J, with 9 bases between the two ends. Germline lookup yields CDR1 LGHDT and CDR2 YNNKEL (reference sequence). CDR3 length: 15 residues. Written as DNA, the CDR3 is TGTGCCAGCAGCCAGTGGACACAGAACACCGGGGAGCTGTTTTTT. Protein product: CASSQWTQNTGELFF.

The genes are TRBV18 and TRBJ1-2; 9 bases are a match to TRBD1. Germline V gene lookup returns CDR1 KGHSH and CDR2 LQKENI. The CDR3 sequence is 14 residues long. The V segment lost 4 bases and the J segment 6 bases; nucleotides outside the gene matches: 6. The CDR3 DNA reads as TGTGCCAGCTCACGCGACAGGGGGAGGGATGGCTACACCTTC. Its protein product is CASSRDRGRDGYTF.

J is TRBJ2-7 and V is TRBV7-2; 7 positions agree with TRBD2. The CDR3 covers 16 residues. V shed 6 bases and J 0 bases; nucleotides not matched to a gene: 11. Germline V gene lookup returns CDR1 SGHTA and CDR2 FQGNSA. DNA for the CDR3: TGTGCCAGCAGTTTAACAAGCGGGGCCGACTCCTACGAGCAGTACTTC. It codes for CASSLTSGADSYEQYF.

The genes are TRBV5-8 and TRBJ1-2, with a weak D call TRBD1 (6 bases). V lost 4 bases and J 8 bases, leaving 24 bases between the germline ends. The germline CDR1 and CDR2 sequences are SGHTS and YDEGEE. The CDR3 extends over 16 amino acids. CDR3 DNA sequence: TGTGCCAGCAGCCTACCTTTGCTTTCTACAGGGCGAGGCTACACCTTC. Its translation: CASSLPLLSTGRGYTF. Full variable domain (remainder filled in from reference TRBV5-8 and TRBJ1-2): EAGVTQSPTHLIKTRGQQATLRCSPISGHTSVYWYQQALGLGLQFLLWYDEGEERNRGNFPPRFSGRQFPNYSSELNVNALELEDSALYLCASSLPLLSTGRGYTFGSGTRLTVV.

The J gene is TRBJ2-7, the V gene TRBV25-1; D call uncertain. This CDR3 is 15 amino acids long. The germline V gene encodes CDR1 MGHDK and CDR2 SYGVNS. V gave up 6 bases and J gave up 0 bases, with 15 bases separating them. The CDR3, as DNA: TGTGCCAGCAGGCCCAGTGAAGCGAGCTCCTACGAGCAGTACTTC. The encoded protein is CASRPSEASSYEQYF.

The chain carries TRBV27 and TRBJ2-1; 7 positions match TRBD2. This CDR3 has 15 residues. Germline loops: CDR1 MNHEY, CDR2 SMNVEV (reference sequence). The V segment lost 5 bases and the J segment 0 bases; nucleotides outside the gene matches: 4. CDR3 loop: CASSPRTSSYNEQFF. The DNA for the CDR3 is TGTGCCAGCAGTCCCCGGACTAGCTCCTACAATGAGCAGTTCTTC.

The chain uses TRBV19 and TRBJ1-5; 8 bases line up with TRBD1. Germline CDR1 is LNHDA and CDR2 is SQIVND (reference sequence). The CDR3 has 16 residues. V was pared by 1 base and J by 6 bases, with 8 bases of the junction left unmatched. The CDR3 protein is CASSIVGRGRSQPQHF. The CDR3 DNA is TGTGCCAGTAGTATAGTCGGCAGGGGGCGTAGTCAGCCCCAGCATTTT.

V and J are TRBV4-2 and TRBJ2-3; TRBD1 matches at 7 bases. Germline V gene lookup returns CDR1 LGHNA and CDR2 YNFKEQ. This CDR3 is built from 15 residues. The V and J ends lost 0 bases and 8 bases, in that order; junction bases with no gene match: 8. Written as DNA, the CDR3 is TGTGCCAGCAGCCAAGACCACGACAGGGATACTACGCAGTATTTT. Translation gives CASSQDHDRDTTQYF.

The chain combines TRBV7-8 with TRBJ2-1; TRBD2 aligns across 11 bases. The trim removed 0 bases at V and 7 bases at J, leaving 8 bases unmatched. This CDR3 has 17 amino acids. Germline values: CDR1 SGHVS, CDR2 FQNEAQ. The CDR3: CASSLARKLAGGNEQFF. DNA for the CDR3: TGTGCCAGCAGCTTAGCGCGGAAATTAGCGGGGGGGAATGAGCAGTTCTTC.

The rearrangement joins TRBV30 to TRBJ1-4; 7 nucleotides align to TRBD1. Losses at the gene ends were 0 bases for V and 5 bases for J; bases not matched to a gene: 6. Germline CDR1 and CDR2: GTSNPN and SVGIG (reference sequence). The CDR3 loop spans 15 amino acids. The CDR3: CAWSVPTGQNEKLFF. The DNA of the CDR3 is TGTGCCTGGAGTGTCCCGACAGGGCAGAATGAAAAACTGTTTTTT. Using reference TRBV30 and TRBJ1-4 for the parts outside the CDR3, the full variable domain is SQTIHQWPATLVQPVGSPLSLECTVEGTSNPNLYWYRQAAGRGLQLLFYSVGIGQISSEVPQNLSASRPQDRQFILSSKKLLLSDSGFYLCAWSVPTGQNEKLFFGSGTQLSVL.

V gene TRBV5-6 combines with J gene TRBJ2-1; 8 bases match TRBD1. CDR3 length: 14 residues. The J segment lost 4 bases and the V segment lost 6 bases, leaving 6 bases of the junction unmatched. The germline CDR1 and CDR2 sequences are SGHDT and YYEEEE. The DNA of the CDR3 is TGTGCCAGCACCGACAGGGGCAAATACAATGAGCAGTTCTTC. This translates into CASTDRGKYNEQFF.

This chain's CDR3 is CASSLAVTRVEQFF. CDR3 DNA sequence: TGTGCCAGCAGCTTAGCAGTTACTCGGGTGGAGCAGTTCTTC. The genes are TRBV7-2 and TRBJ2-1; D not resolved. V dropped 0 bases and J dropped 10 bases, with 13 bases sitting between them. There are 14 residues in the CDR3. Germline V CDR1 and CDR2: SGHTA, FQGNSA.

The rearrangement links TRBV27 to TRBJ2-2; possible D gene TRBD1, 5 bases. The CDR3 length is 17 residues. The V gene lost 1 base and the J gene lost 1 base, with 13 bases spanning the gap. The V gene's germline CDR1 is MNHEY and CDR2 SMNVEV (reference sequence). This chain's CDR3 is CASSLWVGTGNTGELFF. The CDR3 nucleotides are TGTGCCAGCAGTTTATGGGTCGGTACAGGGAACACCGGGGAGCTGTTTTTT.

The CDR3 protein is CASSRTGGETQYF. The CDR3 DNA is TGTGCCAGCTCCCGGACAGGAGGGGAGACCCAGTACTTC. The chain joins TRBV5-8 to TRBJ2-5; tentatively, D is TRBD1 (7 bases). Trimming cost V 7 bases and J 5 bases, with 15 bases left between them. Germline CDR1 SGHTS, CDR2 YDEGEE. The CDR3 totals 13 residues. The full variable domain, its missing parts supplied by reference TRBV5-8 and TRBJ2-5, is EAGVTQSPTHLIKTRGQQATLRCSPISGHTSVYWYQQALGLGLQFLLWYDEGEERNRGNFPPRFSGRQFPNYSSELNVNALELEDSALYLCASSRTGGETQYFGPGTRLLVL.

The chain combines TRBV2 with TRBJ2-5, with 10 nucleotides matching TRBD1. Trimming took 5 bases from V and 2 from J; bases not matched to a gene: 2. This CDR3 is built from 14 residues. Germline V CDR1 and CDR2: SNHLY, FYNNEI. DNA for the CDR3: TGTGCCAGCAGTTCGGGACAGGGGCAAGAGACCCAGTACTTC. Protein product: CASSSGQGQETQYF.

The chain uses TRBV11-2 and TRBJ1-2, with D possibly TRBD1 on 6 matching bases. V gave up 3 bases and J gave up 10 bases, with 18 bases separating them. The germline V gene has CDR1 SGHAT and CDR2 FQNNGV. The CDR3 spans 14 residues. The CDR3 nucleotides are TGTGCCAGCAGCTTCGACCCTGGACAGACTATCTACACCTTC. Protein sequence: CASSFDPGQTIYTF. Looking up the rest from reference TRBV11-2 and TRBJ1-2 gives the full variable domain: EAGVAQSPRYKIIEKRQSVAFWCNPISGHATLYWYQQILGQGPKLLIQFQNNGVVDDSQLPKDRFSAERLKGVDSTLKIQPAKLEDSAVYLCASSFDPGQTIYTFGSGTRLTVV.

The chain employs TRBV5-1 and TRBJ2-5; D is perhaps TRBD2 (7 bases). With 0 bases removed from V and 4 bases from J, the gap between germline ends came to 10 bases. The CDR3 extends over 14 amino acids. Germline CDR1 is SGHRS and CDR2 is YFSETQ. CDR3 bases: TGCGCCAGCAGCTTGGTGGGGGGGCGAGAGACCCAGTACTTC. It codes for CASSLVGGRETQYF.

This clone was counted once. This chain uses TRBV5-6 with TRBJ2-6; D is possibly TRBD1 (5 bases). CDR3 length equals 15 residues. In germline, CDR1 is SGHDT, CDR2 YYEEEE. The V end lost 4 bases, the J end lost 0 bases, and 8 bases lay between the germline ends. CDR3 sequence (DNA): TGTGCCAGCAGCCCAGACAGCTCTGGGGCCAACGTCCTGACTTTC. The encoded protein is CASSPDSSGANVLTF.

V gene TRBV5-1 combines with J gene TRBJ1-2; no clear D gene. V lost 0 bases and J lost 8, with 20 bases in between. CDR3 size: 16 residues. The germline V gene encodes CDR1 SGHRS and CDR2 YFSETQ. This CDR3 is CASSLGATVERWGYTF. The CDR3 DNA reads TGCGCCAGCAGCTTGGGGGCCACTGTGGAAAGATGGGGCTACACCTTC.

The chain combines TRBV2 with TRBJ1-6; D gene unclear. The CDR3 runs 13 residues. With 3 bases removed from V and 6 bases from J, the gap between germline ends came to 6 bases. Germline V gene lookup returns CDR1 SNHLY and CDR2 FYNNEI. The CDR3: CASSDQANSPLHF. The CDR3 coding sequence is TGTGCCAGCAGTGACCAGGCTAATTCACCCCTCCACTTT.

The genes are TRBV6-5 and TRBJ1-5; 7 bases line up with TRBD1. This CDR3 is built from 13 residues. CDR1 and CDR2 from the germline V gene are MNHEY and SVGAGI. V was clipped by 7 bases and J by 2 bases; unmatched bases: 2. CDR3 amino acids: CASTTGGNQPQHF. The CDR3 DNA is TGTGCCAGCACTACAGGGGGCAATCAGCCCCAGCATTTT.